This T cell receptor (beta chain) was obtained from a study of vaccination and CD4 T cells after COVID-19. Study overall: Participants were administered two doses of either the BNT162b2 or the mRNA-1273 vaccine. Blood was drawn a median roughly 66 days post second dose, range 14 to 241.

Germline CDR1 reads DFQATT; CDR2 reads SNEGSKA (reference sequence). This CDR3 spans 16 amino acids. The trim removed 2 bases at V and 8 bases at J, leaving 15 bases unmatched. Sequence data for DNA of cultured CD4+ T cells were generated by the Oncomine TCR Beta short-read assay. TCRdb itself ran the PCR reads through MiXCR, one entry per CDR3 protein. The sample has more than 8,000 distinct CDR3 sequences; 20% to 30% are singletons. Sample treatment: roughly ten-day PBMC culture with coronavirus spike peptide pools or control peptides (ViraFEST assay). The table lists this clonotype with a few counts. Its specificity is not known.

The chain couples TRBV20-1 to TRBJ2-1; 7 nucleotides match TRBD1. The sequence derives from a human donor who had recovered from COVID-19. The sample was CD4+ T cells from blood, cultured in vitro, taken after SARS-CoV-2 vaccination. The CDR3 loop reads CSARSSGTAWDHEQFF. CDR3 nucleotide sequence: TGCAGTGCTAGATCATCCGGGACAGCTTGGGACCATGAGCAGTTCTTC.